The following is a TCR beta chain sequence with its context. The CDR3 contains 12 residues. The germline V gene encodes CDR1 SQVTM and CDR2 ANQGSEA. V was clipped by 7 bases and J by 0 bases, with 8 bases between them. Reverse transcription of roughly 0.5 to 1 ug RNA was carried out with random hexamers. TCRdb recomputed calls from the immunoSEQ multiplex PCR reads with MiXCR, one row per CDR3 protein. This sample carries approximately 150,000 distinct CDR3 sequences, nearly 97% of them seen once, and the ten largest clones take less than 0.085%. Sequencing of TCR beta covered CD8+ and CD4+ T cells obtained from blood. Fulfillment of recently defined diagnostic criteria for definite or probable disease was shown by the patients with Susac syndrome. The data belong to a study of CD8 T cells in Susac syndrome.

The receptor was derived from a human donor with Susac syndrome. Sequencing was carried out using CD4+ T cells from PBMCs. V is TRBV29-1 and J is TRBJ2-3; D remains ambiguous. The CDR3 bases are TGCAGCGCTCTCATTAGCACAGATACGCAGTATTTT. Protein sequence: CSALISTDTQYF.